Each of the 5 T cell receptor beta chains below was sequenced from the same sample in a study of CD8 T cells in Susac syndrome. RNA in amounts of about 0.45 to 1 ug was reverse transcribed with random hexamers. Via MiXCR, TCRdb re-called the immunoSEQ multiplex PCR reads, giving one row per CDR3 protein. The repertoire holds 160,000 or so distinct CDR3 sequences, with about 91% as singletons. Sequencing was done on a sample of CD4+ T cells from PBMCs. These TCRs come from a human donor in good health.

This chain joins TRBV25-1 and TRBJ2-5; 14 nucleotides agree with TRBD2. The germline V gene has CDR1 MGHDK and CDR2 SYGVNS. CDR3 size: 15 residues. The V segment lost 5 bases and the J segment 5 bases; nucleotides outside the gene matches: 4. The chain's CDR3 is CASSPGTSGSETQYF. The CDR3 region has the DNA TGTGCCAGCAGTCCTGGGACTAGCGGGAGCGAGACCCAGTACTTC.

This clonotype was found once. The chain employs TRBV12-3 or TRBV12-4 and TRBJ2-3; TRBD1 aligns across 7 bases. V lost 6 bases and J lost 0; bases outside the gene matches: 6. The CDR3 length is 15 residues. This chain's CDR3 is CASSLDRPSTDTQYF. For the CDR3, the DNA is TGTGCCAGCAGCCTGGACAGGCCTAGCACAGATACGCAGTATTTT.

The chain is built from TRBV6-5 and TRBJ2-6, with a tentative D call TRBD1 (5 bases). The CDR3 contains 16 residues. Germline values: CDR1 MNHEY, CDR2 SVGAGI. Trimming shortened V by 1 base and J by 0 bases, and 7 bases separated the two germline ends. The CDR3 protein is CASSYYRFSGANVLTF. The CDR3 DNA reads as TGTGCCAGCAGTTACTACAGGTTCTCTGGGGCCAACGTCCTGACTTTC.

The V and J genes are TRBV30 and TRBJ2-2, with 12 bases lining up with TRBD2. Per the germline V gene, CDR1 is GTSNPN and CDR2 is SVGIG (reference sequence). The CDR3 covers 16 residues. CDR3 in amino acids: CALSTGLAGYTGELFF. DNA for the CDR3: TGTGCTTTGTCAACCGGACTAGCGGGGTACACCGGGGAGCTGTTTTTT.

The chain uses TRBV28 and TRBJ2-7, with 7 bases fitting TRBD1. The CDR3 is 13 residues long. The V and J ends lost 8 bases and 2 bases, in that order; junction bases with no gene match: 6. CDR1 and CDR2 from the germline V gene are MDHEN and SYDVKM. The CDR3 loop reads CASEPGTAYEQYF. CDR3 bases: TGTGCCAGCGAACCCGGGACAGCCTACGAGCAGTACTTC.